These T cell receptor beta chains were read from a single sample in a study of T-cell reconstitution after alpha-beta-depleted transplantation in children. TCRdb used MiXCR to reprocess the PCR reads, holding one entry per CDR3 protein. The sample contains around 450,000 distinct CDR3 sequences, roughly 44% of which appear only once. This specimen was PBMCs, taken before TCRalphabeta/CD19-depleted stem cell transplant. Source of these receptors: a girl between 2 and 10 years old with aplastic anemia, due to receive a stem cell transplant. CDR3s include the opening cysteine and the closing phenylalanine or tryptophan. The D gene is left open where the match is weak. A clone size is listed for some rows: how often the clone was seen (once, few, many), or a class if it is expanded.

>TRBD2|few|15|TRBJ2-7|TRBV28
CASSYPRGGGDEQYF
TGTGCCAGCAGTTATCCCCGGGGGGGAGGGGACGAGCAGTACTTC
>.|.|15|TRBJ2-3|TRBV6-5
CASSYPARETDTQYF
TGTGCCAGCAGTTACCCAGCCAGGGAAACAGATACGCAGTATTTT
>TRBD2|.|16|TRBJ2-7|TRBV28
CASSLGGLAGSYEQYF
TGTGCCAGCAGTTTAGGGGGACTAGCGGGTTCCTACGAGCAGTACTTC
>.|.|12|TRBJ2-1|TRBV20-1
CSAETPYNEQFF
TGCAGTGCTGAAACCCCCTACAATGAGCAGTTCTTC
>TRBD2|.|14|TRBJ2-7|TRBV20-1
CSARVTSGIYEQYF
TGCAGTGCCAGGGTGACTAGCGGGATTTACGAGCAGTACTTC
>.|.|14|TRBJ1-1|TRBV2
CASSVQTESTEAFF
TGTGCCAGCAGTGTACAGACGGAGAGCACTGAAGCTTTCTTT
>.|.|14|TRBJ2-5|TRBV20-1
CSAREGGGRETQYF
TGCAGTGCTCGCGAGGGGGGAGGGAGAGAGACCCAGTACTTC
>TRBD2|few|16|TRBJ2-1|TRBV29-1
CSVEDLPGGAVNEQFF
TGCAGCGTTGAAGATCTCCCGGGGGGGGCGGTCAATGAGCAGTTCTTC
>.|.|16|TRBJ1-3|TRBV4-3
CASSQVQAPSGNTIYF
TGCGCCAGCAGCCAAGTGCAGGCACCCTCTGGAAACACCATATATTTT
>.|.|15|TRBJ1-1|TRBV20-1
CSARDPSIRNTEAFF
TGCAGTGCTAGAGATCCCTCAATCAGGAACACTGAAGCTTTCTTT
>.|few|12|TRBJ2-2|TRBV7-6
CASSRWGGELFF
TGTGCCAGCAGCCGTTGGGGCGGGGAGCTGTTTTTT
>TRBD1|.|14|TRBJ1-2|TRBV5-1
CASSPRDRDYGYTF
TGCGCCAGCAGCCCTCGGGACAGGGACTATGGCTACACCTTC
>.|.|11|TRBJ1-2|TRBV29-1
CSAQRDGGYTF
TGCAGCGCCCAGAGGGATGGGGGCTACACCTTC
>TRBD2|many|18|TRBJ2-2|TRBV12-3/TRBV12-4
CASSLRAGGPYNTGELFF
TGTGCCAGCAGTTTGAGAGCGGGAGGGCCTTATAACACCGGGGAGCTGTTTTTT
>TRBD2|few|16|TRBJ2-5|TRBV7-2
CASSPQTSGYQETQYF
TGTGCCAGCAGCCCTCAGACTAGCGGGTACCAAGAGACCCAGTACTTC
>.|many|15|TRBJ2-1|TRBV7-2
CASSLSGTPYNEQFF
TGTGCCAGCAGTCTTTCCGGGACTCCCTACAATGAGCAGTTCTTC